A selection of T cell receptor beta chains follows, all from one sample in a study of control samples from healthy donors and cancer patients. The repertoire was sequenced with immunoSEQ multiplex PCR; TCRdb's copy has only in-frame clones and lacks some. The table lists around 200,000 clones, 91% of them singletons. Sequencing used blood. Receptors were obtained from a woman aged 30 to 39 in good health. Both conserved end residues are part of each CDR3. D genes are given only for firm matches. Only some rows state a clone size, as once, few, many or a class for expanded clones.

J gene	clone size	CDR3 length	D gene	V gene	CDR3 DNA	CDR3 protein
TRBJ1-5	-	14	-	TRBV9	TGTGCCAGCAGCGTATCCGGACAGAATCAGCCCCAGCATTTT	CASSVSGQNQPQHF
TRBJ1-4	-	14	TRBD1	TRBV7-2	TGTGCCAGCAGCTGGACAGGGAATAATGAAAAACTGTTTTTT	CASSWTGNNEKLFF
TRBJ2-1	once	14	-	TRBV19	TGTGCCAGTAGTATGACTAGCTCCTACAATGAGCAGTTCTTC	CASSMTSSYNEQFF
TRBJ1-3	-	15	TRBD1	TRBV6-5	TGTGCCAGCAGCCGTACCGACAGGGGAGGAAACACCATATATTTT	CASSRTDRGGNTIYF
TRBJ2-3	-	18	TRBD2	TRBV5-4	TGTGCCAGCAGCTTGGCCCTGGAACTAGCGGGAGGCACAGATACGCAGTATTTT	CASSLALELAGGTDTQYF
TRBJ2-1	-	13	-	TRBV5-1	TGCGCCAGCAGCTTGGGGGGAGTCAATGAGCAGTTCTTC	CASSLGGVNEQFF
TRBJ1-5	-	13	-	TRBV30	TGTGCCTGGAGTAGGGGGAGGGATCAGCCCCAGCATTTT	CAWSRGRDQPQHF
TRBJ2-1	few	13	-	TRBV4-2	TGTGCCAGCAGCGACAGCCTCTACAATGAGCAGTTCTTC	CASSDSLYNEQFF
TRBJ1-5	-	14	-	TRBV5-1	TGCGCCAGCAGTGACGGGGGGGGCGGTCAGCCCCAGCATTTT	CASSDGGGGQPQHF
TRBJ1-2	-	14	-	TRBV4-1	TGCGCCAGCAGCCAAGTCATGGGATCCTATGGCTACACCTTC	CASSQVMGSYGYTF
TRBJ1-2	-	14	TRBD1	TRBV30	TGTGCCTGGAGTGTAGAAGCAGGGGGCAGTGGCTACACCTTC	CAWSVEAGGSGYTF
TRBJ2-5	-	16	TRBD2	TRBV4-1	TGCGCCAGCAGCCGCGCATCAGCGGGGGCTCAAGAGACCCAGTACTTC	CASSRASAGAQETQYF
TRBJ2-7	-	14	-	TRBV30	TGTGCCTGGAGTGTAGGCAGTGTACCCTACGAGCAGTACTTC	CAWSVGSVPYEQYF
TRBJ2-1	-	14	-	TRBV24-1	TGTGCCACCAGTGACGGGGGAATATACAATGAGCAGTTCTTC	CATSDGGIYNEQFF
TRBJ2-1	-	14	TRBD2	TRBV11-3	TGTGCCAGCAGGAGGACTAGTTCCTACAATGAGCAGTTCTTC	CASRRTSSYNEQFF
TRBJ2-3	once	13	TRBD2	TRBV30	TGTGCCTGGAGCGGAGCGGGAGCAGATACGCAGTATTTT	CAWSGAGADTQYF
TRBJ2-5	-	14	-	TRBV18	TGTGCCAGCTCACCACCACGGAGGGAGGAGACCCAGTACTTC	CASSPPRREETQYF
TRBJ1-3	once	15	-	TRBV28	TGTGCCAGCAGTTTATCGGCGATCTCTGGAAACACCATATATTTT	CASSLSAISGNTIYF
TRBJ1-5	-	16	-	TRBV4-1	TGCGCCAGCAGCCAAGAGGGGGCCGCTCGCAATCAGCCCCAGCATTTT	CASSQEGAARNQPQHF
TRBJ2-3	-	16	TRBD2	TRBV19	TGTGCCAGTAGTAAACGGACTAGCGGTAGCACAGATACGCAGTATTTT	CASSKRTSGSTDTQYF
TRBJ1-5	once	14	-	TRBV5-1	TGCGCCAGCAGCGCAGGTTTAGGGAATCAGCCCCAGCATTTT	CASSAGLGNQPQHF
TRBJ1-4	few	15	TRBD1	TRBV7-8	TGTGCCAGCAGCTTAGGGGACAGGGGTAATGAAAAACTGTTTTTT	CASSLGDRGNEKLFF
TRBJ1-6	-	14	-	TRBV7-2	TGTGCCAGCAGCCCAGGACGGACTAATTCACCCCTCCACTTT	CASSPGRTNSPLHF
TRBJ1-1	-	15	-	TRBV5-1	TGCGCCAGCAGCTTAAGGAGTCGGAGTGGGGGTGGAACTTTCTTT	CASSLRSRSGGGTFF
TRBJ2-5	few	13	TRBD2	TRBV19	TGTGCCAGTAGTATGGGGACTAGCCAGACCCAGTACTTC	CASSMGTSQTQYF
TRBJ2-5	once	13	TRBD1	TRBV7-6	TGTGCCAGCAGCTTTAGGGGGCGAGAGACCCAGTACTTC	CASSFRGRETQYF
TRBJ2-7	-	15	-	TRBV14	TGTGCCAGCAGCCAAGTTGAGAACCCTTCCTACGAGCAGTACTTC	CASSQVENPSYEQYF
TRBJ2-5	-	14	-	TRBV5-1	TGCGCCAGCAGCTCTCGTGGGTTACAAGAGACCCAGTACTTC	CASSSRGLQETQYF
TRBJ1-1	-	15	-	TRBV15	TGTGCCACCAGCAGAGACAGGGCCCTGAACACTGAAGCTTTCTTT	CATSRDRALNTEAFF
TRBJ1-3	-	15	-	TRBV18	TGTGCCAGCTCACCAACGCAGCACTCTGGAAACACCATATATTTT	CASSPTQHSGNTIYF
TRBJ1-4	-	11	-	TRBV19	TGTGCCAGTAGTAGGTGGGAAAAACTGTTTTTT	CASSRWEKLFF
TRBJ1-3	-	16	-	TRBV6-5	TGTGCCAGCAGTTACTCACAGATTAACTCTGGAAACACCATATATTTT	CASSYSQINSGNTIYF
TRBJ1-3	-	15	-	TRBV4-1	TGCACCAGCAGCCAAGATCTCGTCTCTGGAAACACCATATATTTT	CTSSQDLVSGNTIYF
TRBJ1-1	-	15	TRBD1	TRBV6-5	TGTGCCAGCAGTACCCGGGACAGGGGCTACACTGAAGCTTTCTTT	CASSTRDRGYTEAFF
TRBJ1-1	-	13	-	TRBV6-1	TGTGCCAGCAGTGAAAGGAGGAACACTGAAGCTTTCTTT	CASSERRNTEAFF
TRBJ2-7	-	14	-	TRBV19	TGTGCCAGTAGTCCGAGACAGGAAAAGGACGAGCAGTACTTC	CASSPRQEKDEQYF
TRBJ2-3	-	16	TRBD2	TRBV18	TGTGCCAGCTCACCAAATCCGGGGGGGAGCACAGATACGCAGTATTTT	CASSPNPGGSTDTQYF
TRBJ1-4	-	15	-	TRBV7-2	TGTGCCAGCAGCTTAGGTGGGGGCCCTAATGAAAAACTGTTTTTT	CASSLGGGPNEKLFF
TRBJ2-7	-	16	TRBD2	TRBV7-9	TGTGCCAGCAGCCACCCCCGACTAGCGGGGGGCTACGAGCAGTACTTC	CASSHPRLAGGYEQYF
TRBJ1-1	-	15	-	TRBV7-9	TGTGCCAGCAGCTCAACGGGGTCCATGAACACTGAAGCTTTCTTT	CASSSTGSMNTEAFF
TRBJ2-7	-	12	-	TRBV30	TGTGCCTGGAGTGTATATGGCTACGAGCAGTACTTC	CAWSVYGYEQYF
TRBJ1-1	-	15	TRBD1	TRBV18	TGTGCCAGCTCACCATCTGCAGGGGGAAGTACTGAAGCTTTCTTT	CASSPSAGGSTEAFF
TRBJ1-3	-	14	-	TRBV12-5	TGTGCTAGTGGTTTGGACAGCTCTGGAAACACCATATATTTT	CASGLDSSGNTIYF
TRBJ2-5	-	14	-	TRBV19	TGTGCCAGTAGTATCGTGGACAGTTCAGAGACCCAGTACTTC	CASSIVDSSETQYF